A single sample is the source of the 8 T cell receptor beta chains below, sequenced in a study of shared clonotypes between healthy human individuals. TCRdb's copy holds only in-frame clones and misses some; the assay was immunoSEQ multiplex PCR. Counted here are 2,500,000 or so clones, 93% occurring once; the ten biggest clones make up 0.35% to 0.45%. Sequenced sample: naive CD4+ T cells from PBMCs. Subset noted: CD45RA+ positively selected. These TCRs come from a man aged 18 to 29 in good health. Some clones in this sample may be carry-over from other donors' samples.

The rearrangement uses TRBV10-1 and TRBJ2-1, with TRBD2 identical over 9 bases. Unmatched junction bases numbered 10, after V lost 3 bases and J lost 10 bases. This CDR3 has 15 amino acids. CDR1 and CDR2 (germline): WNHNN, SYGVQD (reference sequence). The CDR3 region is CASSDLVAGVGEQFF. DNA for the CDR3: TGCGCCAGCAGTGATTTGGTAGCGGGAGTGGGAGAGCAGTTCTTC.

The rearrangement links TRBV18 to TRBJ1-1; D is uncertain. V was shortened by 1 base and J by 1 base, with 16 bases between the two germline ends. The CDR3 extends over 17 amino acids. Per the germline V gene, CDR1 is KGHSH and CDR2 is LQKENI. The CDR3 sequence: CASSPLSQTLKNTEAFF. As DNA, the CDR3 is TGTGCCAGCTCACCACTTTCCCAGACCCTTAAGAACACTGAAGCTTTCTTT.

This sequence joins TRBV18 and TRBJ2-7; possibly TRBD1 for D (5 bases). Germline-derived CDR1 and CDR2 are KGHSH and LQKENI. The CDR3 length is 14 residues. Trimming took off 0 bases at V and 6 bases at J, with 12 bases between the two ends. The DNA for the CDR3 is TGTGCCAGCTCACCACCGTCCAGGGCAGGCGAGCAGTACTTC. Amino acid sequence: CASSPPSRAGEQYF.

The CDR3 DNA sequence: TGTGCCAGCAGTTCAGACCCCCCGGGACAGGGGTACAATCAGCCCCAGCATTTT. The encoded protein is CASSSDPPGQGYNQPQHF. This chain joins TRBV7-9 and TRBJ1-5, with 10 bases aligning to TRBD1. CDR3 length equals 18 residues. V shed 6 bases and J 3 bases; nucleotides not matched to a gene: 14. Germline V lookup: CDR1 SEHNR, CDR2 FQNEAQ (reference sequence).

CDR3 DNA sequence: TGTGCCAGCAGTGAAGCGCGGACTGGATCGGCCGGGGAGCTGTTTTTT. Translation: CASSEARTGSAGELFF. The chain uses TRBV2 and TRBJ2-2; the D gene is possibly TRBD2 (5 bases). Trimming took 0 bases from V and 6 from J, leaving 14 bases between them. Germline V gene data show CDR1 as SNHLY and CDR2 as FYNNEI. This CDR3 is built from 16 residues.

The CDR3 DNA sequence: TGTGCCAGCAGTGTTCATGGGGGAGTGGTCGGGGAGCTGTTTTTT. It encodes CASSVHGGVVGELFF. V usage is TRBV2 and J usage is TRBJ2-2; either TRBD1 or TRBD2 may fit D (5 bases each). CDR3 size: 15 residues. The germline gives CDR1 SNHLY, CDR2 FYNNEI. The V and J ends lost 4 bases and 7 bases respectively, with 16 bases between them.

The chain employs TRBV6-1 and TRBJ1-1; the match to TRBD1 covers 8 bases. Trimming at V came to 5 bases and at J to 3 bases, leaving 5 bases not matched to a gene. There are 14 residues in the CDR3. Per the germline V gene, CDR1 is MNHNS and CDR2 is SASEGT. This CDR3 is CASSQDRAHTEAFF. DNA for the CDR3: TGTGCCAGCAGTCAGGACAGGGCCCACACTGAAGCTTTCTTT.

This clone appeared once. This rearrangement joins TRBV2 to TRBJ2-5, with a weak D call TRBD2 (6 bases). V was clipped by 0 bases and J by 4 bases, with 15 bases between them. This CDR3 is 16 amino acids long. Germline CDR1 SNHLY, CDR2 FYNNEI. The CDR3 protein is CASSEALGGGGETQYF. As DNA, the CDR3 is TGTGCCAGCAGTGAAGCGCTTGGGGGAGGTGGAGAGACCCAGTACTTC.